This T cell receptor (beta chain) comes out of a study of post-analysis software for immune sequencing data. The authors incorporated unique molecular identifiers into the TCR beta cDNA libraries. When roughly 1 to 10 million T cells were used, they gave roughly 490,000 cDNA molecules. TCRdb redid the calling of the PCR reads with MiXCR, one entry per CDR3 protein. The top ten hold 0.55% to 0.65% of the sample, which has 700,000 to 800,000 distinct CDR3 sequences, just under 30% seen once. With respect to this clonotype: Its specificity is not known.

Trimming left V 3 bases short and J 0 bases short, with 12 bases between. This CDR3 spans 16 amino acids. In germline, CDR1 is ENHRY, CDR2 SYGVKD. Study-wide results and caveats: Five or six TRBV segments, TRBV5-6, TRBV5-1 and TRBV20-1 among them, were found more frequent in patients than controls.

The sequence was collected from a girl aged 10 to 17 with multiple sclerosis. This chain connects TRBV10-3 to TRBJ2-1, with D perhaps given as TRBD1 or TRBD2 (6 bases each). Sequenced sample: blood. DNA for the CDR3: TGTGCCATCAGTGACAACGGGGGCCGCTCCTACAATGAGCAGTTCTTC. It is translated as CAISDNGGRSYNEQFF.